These T cell receptor beta chains were read from a single sample in a study of cytomegalovirus exposure and HLA in healthy donors. Clones were read by immunoSEQ multiplex PCR, and TCRdb kept only the in-frame ones, dropping some. This table has 100,000 to 150,000 clones, approximately 75% appearing once. The sample was PBMCs. These receptors came from a woman aged 50 to 60 in good health and CMV-seronegative. The CDR3 runs from the conserved cysteine through the conserved F or W. The D gene is left open where the match is weak. The size field is filled for only some rows; it gives once, few, many or a size class.

clone_size	j_call	v_call	d_call	cdr3_aa	cdr3_nt
.	TRBJ2-1	TRBV28	TRBD1	CASTRTGGYNEQFF	TGTGCCAGCACCCGGACAGGGGGGTACAATGAGCAGTTCTTC
.	TRBJ1-2	TRBV10-3	.	CAISRTRADSGYTF	TGTGCCATCAGCCGGACAAGGGCCGATAGCGGCTACACCTTC
.	TRBJ2-4	TRBV7-9	TRBD2	CASSLLAGGPHLYF	TGTGCCAGCAGCTTGTTAGCGGGAGGGCCGCACCTGTACTTC
.	TRBJ1-2	TRBV29-1	.	CSVGQGNYGYTF	TGCAGCGTTGGCCAGGGGAACTATGGCTACACCTTC
.	TRBJ1-3	TRBV7-2	.	CASSFERMSSGNTIYF	TGTGCCAGCAGCTTCGAGAGAATGAGCTCTGGAAACACCATATATTTT
.	TRBJ2-7	TRBV6-1	TRBD2	CASSEGLAGNEQYF	TGTGCCAGCAGTGAAGGACTAGCGGGGAACGAGCAGTACTTC
.	TRBJ2-1	TRBV30	.	CAWKIGQFF	TGTGCCTGGAAGATCGGGCAGTTCTTC
.	TRBJ1-3	TRBV30	.	CAWISSLSGNTIYF	TGTGCCTGGATTAGCTCTCTCTCTGGAAACACCATATATTTT
.	TRBJ2-7	TRBV28	TRBD1	CASNHRDRGYEQYF	TGTGCCAGCAACCACAGGGACAGGGGCTACGAGCAGTACTTC
.	TRBJ2-3	TRBV28	TRBD2	CASSFPGGGTDTQYF	TGTGCCAGCAGTTTTCCGGGAGGGGGCACAGATACGCAGTATTTT
.	TRBJ2-7	TRBV7-2	.	CASSASAGLSYEQYF	TGTGCCAGCAGCGCCTCGGCGGGACTGTCCTACGAGCAGTACTTC
.	TRBJ1-1	TRBV6-6	.	CASTLRHYTEAFF	TGTGCCAGCACCCTTAGACATTACACTGAAGCTTTCTTT
.	TRBJ2-5	TRBV5-6	TRBD2	CASSLLAGAPETQYF	TGTGCCAGCAGCTTACTAGCGGGAGCCCCCGAGACCCAGTACTTC
.	TRBJ2-7	TRBV27	.	CASSFSSQYYEQYF	TGTGCCAGCAGTTTTTCGTCACAGTACTACGAGCAGTACTTC
.	TRBJ2-1	TRBV29-1	TRBD1	CSVEGGQGLYNEQFF	TGCAGCGTTGAAGGCGGACAGGGTCTCTACAATGAGCAGTTCTTC
few	TRBJ2-7	TRBV10-2	.	CASSPVSYEQYF	TGCGCCAGCAGTCCGGTATCCTACGAGCAGTACTTC
once	TRBJ1-3	TRBV7-2	.	CASSLQGTASGNTIYF	TGTGCCAGCAGCCTTCAGGGGACGGCCTCTGGAAACACCATATATTTT
.	TRBJ2-1	TRBV6-4	TRBD2	CASPCREAGGPHEQFF	TGTGCCAGCCCTTGCAGGGAAGCGGGAGGGCCCCATGAGCAGTTCTTC
.	TRBJ2-7	TRBV28	.	CASSSTYEQYF	TGTGCCAGCAGTTCAACCTACGAGCAGTACTTC
.	TRBJ1-5	TRBV6-6	TRBD1	CASSRRTGGVQPQHF	TGTGCCAGCAGCCGCCGGACAGGGGGCGTACAGCCCCAGCATTTT
.	TRBJ1-4	TRBV19	TRBD1	CASSATGVVVEKLFF	TGTGCCAGTAGTGCGACAGGGGTGGTGGTCGAAAAACTGTTTTTT
few	TRBJ2-7	TRBV28	.	CASSPTAFGVDEQYF	TGTGCCAGCAGTCCGACCGCTTTCGGGGTCGACGAGCAGTACTTC
.	TRBJ1-1	TRBV6-5	.	CASRPAGERTEAFF	TGTGCCAGCAGGCCCGCGGGGGAGCGGACTGAAGCTTTCTTT
.	TRBJ1-5	TRBV30	.	CAWSVGRRDQPQHF	TGTGCCTGGAGTGTTGGGCGGAGGGATCAGCCCCAGCATTTT
once	TRBJ2-1	TRBV12-5	.	CASGSSYNEQFF	TGTGCTAGTGGGAGCTCATACAATGAGCAGTTCTTC
.	TRBJ2-2	TRBV10-1	.	CASSESLANTGELFF	TGCGCCAGCAGTGAGTCTCTAGCAAACACCGGGGAGCTGTTTTTT
.	TRBJ2-7	TRBV7-2	.	CASSPGHSYEQYF	TGTGCCAGCAGCCCCGGACACTCCTACGAGCAGTACTTC
.	TRBJ2-3	TRBV5-8	.	CASSFSGFTDTQYF	TGTGCCAGCAGCTTTAGCGGATTCACAGATACGCAGTATTTT
.	TRBJ1-5	TRBV5-6	.	CASSLAGFDQPQHF	TGTGCCAGCAGCTTGGCAGGGTTCGATCAGCCCCAGCATTTT
few	TRBJ2-3	TRBV2	.	CASSLLRTSTDTQYF	TGTGCCAGCAGCCTGCTTCGCACTAGCACAGATACGCAGTATTTT
.	TRBJ2-5	TRBV13	TRBD2	CASSSSGWREGKETQYF	TGTGCCAGCAGCTCCTCAGGTTGGCGGGAGGGAAAAGAGACCCAGTACTTC
.	TRBJ2-7	TRBV6-1	.	CASSKEASQAQYF	TGTGCCAGCAGCAAGGAGGCCAGCCAGGCTCAGTACTTC
.	TRBJ1-4	TRBV5-4	TRBD1	CASSLLGQLDEKLFF	TGTGCCAGCAGTCTTCTGGGACAGTTGGATGAAAAACTGTTTTTT
once	TRBJ1-1	TRBV7-9	TRBD1	CASRLQGAGTEAFF	TGTGCCAGCAGGTTACAGGGGGCCGGGACTGAAGCTTTCTTT
.	TRBJ2-1	TRBV30	.	CAWSPLYNEQFF	TGTGCCTGGAGCCCCTTATACAATGAGCAGTTCTTC
.	TRBJ1-1	TRBV19	.	CASSYSGAEAFF	TGTGCCAGTAGCTATTCAGGGGCTGAAGCTTTCTTT
.	TRBJ2-7	TRBV9	TRBD2	CASSVAPGGDEQYF	TGTGCCAGCAGCGTAGCGCCGGGGGGTGACGAGCAGTACTTC
once	TRBJ2-7	TRBV7-6	.	CASSLERTHSYEQYF	TGTGCCAGCAGCTTAGAACGGACTCACTCCTACGAGCAGTACTTC
.	TRBJ2-7	TRBV9	TRBD1	CASSPRTGEIWYEQYF	TGTGCCAGCAGCCCTCGGACAGGGGAAATCTGGTACGAGCAGTACTTC
.	TRBJ1-2	TRBV28	.	CASSALGGDGYTF	TGTGCCAGCAGTGCACTGGGGGGGGATGGCTACACCTTC
.	TRBJ2-5	TRBV4-3	.	CASSQDKGRETQYF	TGCGCCAGCAGCCAAGATAAGGGGCGGGAGACCCAGTACTTC
.	TRBJ2-7	TRBV29-1	TRBD1	CSVSRDRGGEQYF	TGCAGCGTCAGCCGGGACAGGGGCGGCGAGCAGTACTTC
.	TRBJ1-5	TRBV5-4	.	CASSLDGSLVPQHF	TGTGCCAGCAGCTTGGACGGGAGCTTGGTCCCCCAGCATTTT
few	TRBJ2-2	TRBV19	.	CASSIAKHYTGELFF	TGTGCCAGTAGTATCGCGAAGCACTACACCGGGGAGCTGTTTTTT
.	TRBJ2-7	TRBV29-1	TRBD1	CSVATGDGYEQYF	TGCAGCGTTGCGACAGGGGATGGCTACGAGCAGTACTTC
.	TRBJ2-7	TRBV9	TRBD2	CASSVTSGLGYEQYF	TGTGCCAGCAGCGTAACTTCGGGACTAGGTTACGAGCAGTACTTC
once	TRBJ2-7	TRBV6-7	.	CASSYPTPSQGEQYF	TGTGCCAGCAGTTACCCCACCCCGTCTCAGGGGGAGCAGTACTTC